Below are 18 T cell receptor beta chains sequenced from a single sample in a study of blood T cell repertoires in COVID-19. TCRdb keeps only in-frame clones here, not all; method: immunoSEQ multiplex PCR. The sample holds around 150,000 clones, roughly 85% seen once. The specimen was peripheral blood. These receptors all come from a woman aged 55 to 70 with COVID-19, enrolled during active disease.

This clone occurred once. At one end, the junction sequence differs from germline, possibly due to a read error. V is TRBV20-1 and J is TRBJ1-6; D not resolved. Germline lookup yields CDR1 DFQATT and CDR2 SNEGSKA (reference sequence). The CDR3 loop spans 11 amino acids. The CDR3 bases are TGCAGTGCCAGAGCCGTTGGGCGCCTCCACTTT. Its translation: CSARAVGRLHF.

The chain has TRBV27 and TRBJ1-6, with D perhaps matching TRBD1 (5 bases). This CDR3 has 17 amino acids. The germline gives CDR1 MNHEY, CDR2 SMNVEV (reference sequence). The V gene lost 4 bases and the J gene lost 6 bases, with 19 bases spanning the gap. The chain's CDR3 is CASSWRGPPDLNSPLHF. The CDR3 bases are TGTGCCAGCAGTTGGAGGGGACCACCAGACCTTAATTCACCCCTCCACTTT.

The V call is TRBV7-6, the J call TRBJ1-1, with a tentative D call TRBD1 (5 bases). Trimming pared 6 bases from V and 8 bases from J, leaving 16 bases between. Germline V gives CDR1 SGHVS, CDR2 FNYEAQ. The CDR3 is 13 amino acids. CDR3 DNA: TGTGCCAGCAGTCCTGGGGGGGGTTTAGAAGCTTTCTTT. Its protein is CASSPGGGLEAFF.

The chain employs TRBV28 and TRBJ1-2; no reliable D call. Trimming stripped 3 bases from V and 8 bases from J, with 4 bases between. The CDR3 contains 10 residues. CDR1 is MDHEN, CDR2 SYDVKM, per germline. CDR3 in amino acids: CASSFEGYTF. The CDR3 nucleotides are TGTGCCAGCAGTTTTGAGGGCTACACCTTC.

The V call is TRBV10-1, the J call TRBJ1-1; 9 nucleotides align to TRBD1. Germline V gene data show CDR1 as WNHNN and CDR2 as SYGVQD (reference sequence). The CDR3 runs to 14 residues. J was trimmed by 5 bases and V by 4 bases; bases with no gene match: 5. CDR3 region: CASSGGQGRTEAFF. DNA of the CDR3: TGCGCCAGCAGTGGTGGACAGGGGCGGACTGAAGCTTTCTTT.

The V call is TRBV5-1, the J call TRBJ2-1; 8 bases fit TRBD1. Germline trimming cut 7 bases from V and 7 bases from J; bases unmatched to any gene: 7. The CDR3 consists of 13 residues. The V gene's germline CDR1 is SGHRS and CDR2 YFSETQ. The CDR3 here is CASRPRQGNEQFF. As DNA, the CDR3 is TGCGCCAGCCGTCCGAGACAGGGGAATGAGCAGTTCTTC. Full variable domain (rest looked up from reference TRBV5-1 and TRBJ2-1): KAGVTQTPRYLIKTRGQQVTLSCSPISGHRSVSWYQQTPGQGLQFLFEYFSETQRNKGNFPGRFSGRQFSNSRSEMNVSTLELGDSALYLCASRPRQGNEQFFGPGTRLTVL.

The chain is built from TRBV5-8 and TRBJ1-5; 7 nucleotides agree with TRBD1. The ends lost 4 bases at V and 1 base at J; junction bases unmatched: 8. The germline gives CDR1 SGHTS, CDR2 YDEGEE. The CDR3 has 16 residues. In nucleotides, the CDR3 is TGTGCCAGCAGCGCCAGGGGGTTTCGGAGCAATCAGCCCCAGCATTTT. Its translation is CASSARGFRSNQPQHF.

The CDR3 sequence: CASRQYMNTEAFF. The CDR3 nucleotides read TGTGCCAGCAGACAGTACATGAACACTGAAGCTTTCTTT. The rearrangement joins TRBV25-1 to TRBJ1-1; D remains ambiguous. The V gene's germline CDR1 is MGHDK and CDR2 SYGVNS. The CDR3 spans 13 residues. V was cut by 6 bases and J by 0 bases, with 8 bases left in between.

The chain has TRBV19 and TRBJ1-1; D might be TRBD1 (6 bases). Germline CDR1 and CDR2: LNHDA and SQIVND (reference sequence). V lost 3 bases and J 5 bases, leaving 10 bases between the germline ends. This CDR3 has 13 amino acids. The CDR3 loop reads CASSMGRGTEAFF. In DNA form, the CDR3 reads TGTGCCAGTAGTATGGGAAGGGGGACTGAAGCTTTCTTT. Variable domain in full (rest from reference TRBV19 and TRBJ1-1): DGGITQSPKYLFRKEGQNVTLSCEQNLNHDAMYWYRQDPGQGLRLIYYSQIVNDFQKGDIAEGYSVSREKKESFPLTVTSAQKNPTAFYLCASSMGRGTEAFFGQGTRLTVV.

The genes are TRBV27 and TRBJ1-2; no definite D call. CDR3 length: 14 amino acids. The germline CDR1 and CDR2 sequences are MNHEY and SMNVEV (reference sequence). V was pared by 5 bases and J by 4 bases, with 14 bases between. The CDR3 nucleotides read TGTGCCAGCAGTCCCCAGAGACAAGCCTATGGCTACACCTTC. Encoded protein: CASSPQRQAYGYTF.

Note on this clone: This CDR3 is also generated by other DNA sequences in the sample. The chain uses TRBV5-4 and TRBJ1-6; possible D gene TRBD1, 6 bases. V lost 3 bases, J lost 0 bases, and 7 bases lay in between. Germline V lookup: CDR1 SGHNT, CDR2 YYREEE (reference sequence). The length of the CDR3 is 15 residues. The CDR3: CASSSQGSYNSPLHF. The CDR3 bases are TGTGCCAGCAGCTCACAGGGCTCCTATAATTCACCCCTCCACTTT.

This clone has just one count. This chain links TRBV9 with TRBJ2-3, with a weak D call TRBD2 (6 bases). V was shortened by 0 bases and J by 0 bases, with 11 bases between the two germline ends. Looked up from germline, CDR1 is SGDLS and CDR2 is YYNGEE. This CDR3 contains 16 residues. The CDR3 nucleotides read TGTGCCAGCAGCGTAGAAGCGGGCTCTAGCACAGATACGCAGTATTTT. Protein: CASSVEAGSSTDTQYF.

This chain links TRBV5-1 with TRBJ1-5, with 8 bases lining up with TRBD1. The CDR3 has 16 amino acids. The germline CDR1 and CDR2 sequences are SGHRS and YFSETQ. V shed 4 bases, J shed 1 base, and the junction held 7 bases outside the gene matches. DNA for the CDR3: TGCGCCAGCAGCACCGGGACAGGCTCGAGCAATCAGCCCCAGCATTTT. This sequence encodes CASSTGTGSSNQPQHF.

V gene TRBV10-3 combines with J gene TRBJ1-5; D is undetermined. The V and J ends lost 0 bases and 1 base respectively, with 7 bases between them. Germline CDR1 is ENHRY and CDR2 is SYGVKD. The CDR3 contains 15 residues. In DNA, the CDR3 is TGTGCCATCAGTGAGTCGACTTGGAGCAATCAGCCCCAGCATTTT. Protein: CAISESTWSNQPQHF.

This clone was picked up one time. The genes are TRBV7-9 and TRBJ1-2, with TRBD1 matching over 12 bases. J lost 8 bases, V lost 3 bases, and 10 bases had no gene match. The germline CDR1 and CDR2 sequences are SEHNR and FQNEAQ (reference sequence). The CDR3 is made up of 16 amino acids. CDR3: CASSFLPGQGARGYTF. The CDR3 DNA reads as TGTGCCAGCAGCTTCTTACCGGGACAGGGGGCGCGGGGCTACACCTTC.

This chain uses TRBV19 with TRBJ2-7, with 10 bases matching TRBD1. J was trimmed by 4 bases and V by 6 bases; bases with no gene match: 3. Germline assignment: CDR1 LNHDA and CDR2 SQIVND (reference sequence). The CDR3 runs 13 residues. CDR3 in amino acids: CASSSGQGYEQYF. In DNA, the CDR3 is TGTGCCAGTAGCTCGGGACAGGGGTACGAGCAGTACTTC.

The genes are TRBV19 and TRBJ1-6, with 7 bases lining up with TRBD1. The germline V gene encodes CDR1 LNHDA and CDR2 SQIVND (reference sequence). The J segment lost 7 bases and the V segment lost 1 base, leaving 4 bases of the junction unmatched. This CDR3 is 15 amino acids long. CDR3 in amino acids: CASSIGDRANSPLHF. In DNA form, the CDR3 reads TGTGCCAGTAGTATAGGTGACAGGGCGAATTCACCCCTCCACTTT. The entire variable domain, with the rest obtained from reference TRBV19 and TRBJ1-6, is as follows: DGGITQSPKYLFRKEGQNVTLSCEQNLNHDAMYWYRQDPGQGLRLIYYSQIVNDFQKGDIAEGYSVSREKKESFPLTVTSAQKNPTAFYLCASSIGDRANSPLHFGNGTRLTVT.

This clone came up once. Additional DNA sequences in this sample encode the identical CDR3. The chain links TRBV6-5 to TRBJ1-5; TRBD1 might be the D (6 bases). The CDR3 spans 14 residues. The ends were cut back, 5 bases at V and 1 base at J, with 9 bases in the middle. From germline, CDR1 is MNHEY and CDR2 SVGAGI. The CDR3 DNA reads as TGTGCCAGCAGTAGGGACAACAGCAATCAGCCCCAGCATTTT. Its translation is CASSRDNSNQPQHF.